This T cell receptor beta chain derives from a study of blood T cell repertoires in COVID-19 (dated by TCRdb to 2020 to 2021). For the study in its entirety: Samples covering the acute and convalescent phases of COVID-19 were provided by collaborators in the United States, Italy and Spain. The sample metadata nearly always contained a de-identified subject ID, COVID-19 status, age in years and sex. The prospective study material was composed of cDNA or gDNA derived from T cells, B-cell-depleted T cells, or PBMCs. Where available, HLA class I and class II types were obtained from metadata supplied by the sample provider rather than from assay-based typing. Samples came from the ongoing ImmuneRACE study (first 160 participants) plus 1,254 subjects from 6 global collaborators. Deeply sampled blood TCRbeta repertoires from subjects exposed to, actively infected with, or recovered from COVID-19 were included in the dataset. A freely available public database, intended as a resource for researchers studying the immune response to SARS-CoV-2, is where the repertoires were released.

General findings and caveats noted by the study authors: How much clinical and demographic metadata was included differed by source and by participant, and the metadata was provided uncurated.

The immunoSEQ Assay, a bias-controlled multiplex PCR, was used to amplify TCRbeta CDR3 regions from genomic DNA. The authors processed their data as follows. Nucleated cell counts per sample were estimated from amplification of reference gene primers within the assay. To quantify the absolute abundance of each unique TCRbeta CDR3 rearrangement, sequence reads were collapsed and filtered. For each sample, productive Simpson clonality was calculated by taking the square root of Simpson's diversity index across productive rearrangements. TCRdb obtained this table from immuneACCESS and retained in-frame rearrangements with V and J assigned. These tables miss some clones; where compared with another copy, unresolved V genes account for less than half of the shortfall, and the remainder is unexplained. V, J and clone size are those of that table, while D and trimming were read from the DNA. This sample comprises around 270,000 clones, about 86% of them detected only once. The ten largest clonotypes hold less than 20% of the sample.

At one collaborating source in Seattle, patients were enrolled during active infection and were followed longitudinally through the course of disease. Collaborating institutions collected whole blood in K2EDTA tubes following their own protocols. For TCRbeta analysis, collaborators shipped samples as frozen whole blood, isolated PBMCs, or DNA extracted from either of those sample types. With respect to this clone: Its antigen target is currently unknown. Base qualities are missing; no much larger clone stands one base away.

V is trimmed back by 5 bases and J by 2 bases, and the junction contains 5 bases that no gene match accounts for. CDR3 length: 16 amino acids, cysteine to phenylalanine. The only DNA kept is the CDR3, 48 bases in frame from the first base. Taken from the germline V gene, the CDR1 and CDR2 loops are SGHTA and FQGNSA. Sequencing used peripheral blood. The sequence came from a person between 65 and 79 years old with COVID-19, enrolled during active disease. The chain links TRBV7-2 with TRBJ2-6; the central 8 bases match TRBD1. The CDR3 corresponds to CASSPDRGPGANVLTF. The bases read TGTGCCAGCAGCCCAGACAGGGGCCCTGGGGCCAACGTCCTGACTTTC.